This TCR beta chain was identified in a study of blood T cell repertoires in COVID-19. About the research overall: T cells, B-cell-depleted T cells, or PBMCs provided the cDNA or gDNA that served as material.

This CDR3 has 14 amino acids. Germline-derived CDR1 and CDR2 are SNHLY and FYNNEI. The V end was cut by 2 bases, the J end by 11 bases, with 13 bases between. Original processing methods: The assay estimated nucleated cells by amplifying reference gene primers. Data came from immunoSEQ multiplex PCR; TCRdb stores just in-frame clones and leaves some out. V and J calls and clone size come straight from that table; D and trimming were deduced from the DNA. The repertoire includes 250,000 to 300,000 clones, roughly 83% of them detected once, and about 5% sits in the top ten. This clone was seen more than once but under ten times.

The chain recombines TRBV2 with TRBJ1-6; TRBD1 might be the D (5 bases). This receptor was identified in a man in his fifties or sixties who had recovered from COVID-19. The specimen was peripheral blood. As DNA, the CDR3 is TGTGCCAGCAGTGAATTCTGGGGCGCGGCACCCCTCCACTTT. Encoded protein: CASSEFWGAAPLHF. Full variable domain (missing parts from reference TRBV2 and TRBJ1-6): EPEVTQTPSHQVTQMGQEVILRCVPISNHLYFYWYRQILGQKVEFLVSFYNNEISEKSEIFDDQFSVERPDGSNFTLKIRSTKLEDSAMYFCASSEFWGAAPLHFGNGTRLTVT.